This TCR beta chain was retrieved from a study of cytomegalovirus exposure and HLA in healthy donors. Germline V gene lookup returns CDR1 LNHDA and CDR2 SQIVND (reference sequence). The CDR3 is 15 amino acids. V shed 1 base and J shed 7 bases, with 13 bases lying between them. In regard to this clone: Its antigen is undetermined.

The PCR contained 60 Vbeta and 13 Jbeta primers. Method: immunoSEQ multiplex PCR; TCRdb's copy keeps in-frame clones and lacks some. The sample consists of over 250,000 clones, approximately 90% of them appearing once. Study-level points and caveats: A later analysis linked about 17,000 TCR beta sequences to HLA alleles at 0.05 false discovery rate. Some V segments could not be told apart, so they were left out, TRBV6-2 and TRBV6-3 among them.

The material sequenced was PBMCs. The TCR originated in a man aged 40-49 years in good health and CMV-seropositive. The rearrangement uses TRBV19 and TRBJ2-2, with a weak D call TRBD1 (5 bases). CDR3 bases: TGTGCCAGTAGTATAGGTTGGGGCGCAGGCGGGGAGCTGTTTTTT. This gives the protein CASSIGWGAGGELFF. Full variable domain (rest looked up from reference TRBV19 and TRBJ2-2): DGGITQSPKYLFRKEGQNVTLSCEQNLNHDAMYWYRQDPGQGLRLIYYSQIVNDFQKGDIAEGYSVSREKKESFPLTVTSAQKNPTAFYLCASSIGWGAGGELFFGEGSRLTVL.